The 20 T cell receptor beta chains reported below all come from one sample, sequenced in a study of T cells in Graves' hyperthyroidism and ophthalmopathy. Template material for amplifying TCR beta CDR3 regions consisted of RNA transcripts. Researchers ran a first-round RT-PCR on the TCR CDR3 using the HTBI primer set. TCRdb fed the multiplex PCR reads into MiXCR, producing one record per CDR3 protein. The data contain over 250,000 distinct CDR3 sequences, roughly 20% of them seen just once; the ten biggest clones take up around 62%. The sequenced material came from blood. These receptors all stem from a man between 25 and 39 years old with Graves' ophthalmopathy.

The CDR3, as DNA: TGTGCCAGCAGCTTATCCCCCAATGAGCAGTTCTTC. This translates into CASSLSPNEQFF. The chain carries TRBV7-9 and TRBJ2-1; D is undetermined. CDR3 length: 12 residues. CDR1 and CDR2 from the germline V gene are SEHNR and FQNEAQ (reference sequence). V lost 2 bases and J 6 bases, leaving 5 bases between the germline ends.

The chain links TRBV27 to TRBJ2-7; D assignment may be TRBD1 or TRBD2 (6 bases each). CDR3 length: 15 residues. From germline, CDR1 is MNHEY and CDR2 SMNVEV (reference sequence). Trimming stripped 2 bases from V and 7 bases from J, with 18 bases between. The CDR3 is CASSLNVGRGGEQYF. CDR3 coding DNA: TGTGCCAGCAGTTTAAACGTCGGCAGGGGAGGTGAGCAGTACTTC.

There are many counts of this clonotype. This chain links TRBV18 with TRBJ1-1, with D maybe TRBD1 (6 bases). This CDR3 contains 13 residues. Trimming shortened V by 5 bases and J by 8 bases, and 15 bases separated the two germline ends. Germline V gene data show CDR1 as KGHSH and CDR2 as LQKENI. The CDR3 region has the DNA TGTGCCAGCTCATCGAAACAGGGCATCGAAGCTTTCTTT. Translating gives CASSSKQGIEAFF.

This chain connects TRBV7-6 to TRBJ2-3; D might be TRBD1 (6 bases). The germline V gene has CDR1 SGHVS and CDR2 FNYEAQ. V was shortened by 5 bases and J by 2 bases, with 17 bases between the two germline ends. This CDR3 is 16 amino acids long. CDR3 sequence reads: CASSKNQGLPTDTQYF. The CDR3 DNA reads as TGTGCCAGCAGCAAAAACCAGGGGCTCCCCACAGATACGCAGTATTTT.

V is TRBV19 and J is TRBJ2-1, with 12 bases matching TRBD2. J lost 5 bases, V lost 7 bases, and 6 bases had no gene match. The V gene's germline CDR1 is LNHDA and CDR2 SQIVND (reference sequence). The CDR3 is 15 amino acids. CDR3 in DNA: TGTGCCAGTACCCTAGCGGGAGGGCCTAACAATGAGCAGTTCTTC. Translated: CASTLAGGPNNEQFF.

V usage is TRBV29-1 and J usage is TRBJ2-3; 7 bases line up with TRBD2. J lost 2 bases, V lost 4 bases, and 9 bases had no gene match. The CDR3 totals 15 residues. From germline, CDR1 is SQVTM and CDR2 ANQGSEA. DNA of the CDR3: TGCAGCGTTGGACAATATAGCGGGTACACAGATACGCAGTATTTT. It yields the protein CSVGQYSGYTDTQYF.

This chain uses TRBV9 with TRBJ2-1, with TRBD2 identical over 10 bases. The CDR3 is 16 amino acids. CDR1 is SGDLS, CDR2 YYNGEE, per germline. The ends lost 8 bases at V and 3 bases at J; junction bases unmatched: 11. The CDR3 is CASGLAASFNYNEQFF. The DNA for the CDR3 is TGTGCCAGTGGACTAGCGGCCAGCTTCAACTACAATGAGCAGTTCTTC.

The table lists this clonotype with many counts. This chain uses TRBV30 with TRBJ1-5, with 9 bases matching TRBD1. The trim removed 4 bases at V and 6 bases at J, leaving 7 bases unmatched. Germline V gene data show CDR1 as GTSNPN and CDR2 as SVGIG (reference sequence). The CDR3 has 14 amino acids. This CDR3 is CAWTQQGAFQPQHF. CDR3 sequence (DNA): TGTGCCTGGACCCAACAGGGGGCTTTTCAGCCCCAGCATTTT. The full variable domain, with the rest looked up from reference TRBV30 and TRBJ1-5, is SQTIHQWPATLVQPVGSPLSLECTVEGTSNPNLYWYRQAAGRGLQLLFYSVGIGQISSEVPQNLSASRPQDRQFILSSKKLLLSDSGFYLCAWTQQGAFQPQHFGDGTRLSIL.

CDR3 residues: CASSLGASLSTDTQYF. CDR3 sequence (DNA): TGTGCCAGCAGTTTAGGCGCTAGTCTTAGCACAGATACGCAGTATTTT. The J gene is TRBJ2-3, the V gene TRBV27; unclear D gene. This CDR3 has 16 amino acids. The germline V gene encodes CDR1 MNHEY and CDR2 SMNVEV (reference sequence). The V end lost 2 bases, the J end lost 0 bases, and 12 bases lay between the germline ends.

This clonotype has a count of ten or more. This sequence joins TRBV2 and TRBJ2-3, with D possibly TRBD1 on 6 matching bases. Germline CDR1 SNHLY, CDR2 FYNNEI. V was cut by 2 bases and J by 0 bases, with 9 bases left in between. The CDR3 spans 15 residues. CDR3 nucleotides: TGTGCCAGCAGTGAACAGGGGTTTAGCACAGATACGCAGTATTTT. Translating it yields CASSEQGFSTDTQYF.

This clonotype was detected only a few times. The CDR3 loop is CATSAPTGQETQYF. CDR3 in DNA: TGTGCCACCAGTGCCCCGACAGGTCAAGAGACCCAGTACTTC. V is TRBV24-1 and J is TRBJ2-5; D is perhaps TRBD1 (6 bases). CDR1 is KGHDR and CDR2 is SFDVKD in the germline V gene. V lost 5 bases, J lost 2 bases, and 11 bases lay in between. This CDR3 comprises 14 residues.

The table lists this clonotype with a few counts. The CDR3 sequence: CASSLDTGDNEQFF. Written as DNA, the CDR3 is TGCGCCAGCAGCTTGGATACAGGGGACAATGAGCAGTTCTTC. The V gene is TRBV5-1, the J gene TRBJ2-1; 7 positions agree with TRBD1. Per the germline V gene, CDR1 is SGHRS and CDR2 is YFSETQ. Trimming cost V 0 bases and J 5 bases; bases outside gene matches: 2. The CDR3 is 14 residues long.

The chain is built from TRBV6-1 and TRBJ2-1; D is possibly TRBD1 or TRBD2 (5 bases each). Looked up from germline, CDR1 is MNHNS and CDR2 is SASEGT. This CDR3 spans 15 amino acids. V gave up 2 bases and J gave up 3 bases, with 11 bases separating them. CDR3 in amino acids: CASSELGTLYNEQFF. For the CDR3, the DNA is TGTGCCAGCAGTGAACTCGGGACCCTCTACAATGAGCAGTTCTTC.

The chain has TRBV6-4 and TRBJ2-3; D may be TRBD1 (6 bases). The CDR3 sequence is 14 residues long. CDR1 is MRHNA, CDR2 SNTAGT, per germline. Trimming left V 8 bases short and J 3 bases short, with 15 bases between. The CDR3 protein is CASSLGHITDTQYF. The DNA of the CDR3 is TGTGCCAGCTCCTTGGGACACATTACAGATACGCAGTATTTT.

This rearrangement joins TRBV5-1 to TRBJ2-2; D call uncertain. The CDR3 covers 12 residues. V shed 3 bases and J shed 7 bases, with 7 bases lying between them. The germline CDR1 and CDR2 sequences are SGHRS and YFSETQ. This CDR3 is CASSSVVGELFF. The CDR3 nucleotides are TGCGCCAGCAGCTCAGTGGTCGGGGAGCTGTTTTTT.

Remarks on this clonotype: Since a much larger clone is just one base distant, this may be a read error. The rearrangement links TRBV27 to TRBJ1-1; D not resolved. This CDR3 spans 15 amino acids. The germline gives CDR1 MNHEY, CDR2 SMNVEV (reference sequence). CDR3 protein: CASSLSRAMNTEALF. The CDR3 region has the DNA TGTGCCAGCAGTTTAAGTCGGGCTATGAACACTGAAGCTCTCTTT.

This chain joins TRBV7-3 and TRBJ1-1; no clear D gene. Germline V lookup: CDR1 SGHTA, CDR2 FQGTGA. This CDR3 spans 15 amino acids. With 2 bases removed from V and 1 base from J, the gap between germline ends came to 11 bases. This CDR3 reads CASSLRGIKNTEAFF. Here the CDR3 DNA reads TGTGCCAGCAGCTTACGAGGTATTAAGAACACTGAAGCTTTCTTT.

J is TRBJ2-1 and V is TRBV12-3 or TRBV12-4; no clear D. CDR3 length: 13 amino acids. V lost 9 bases and J lost 2, with 11 bases in between. CDR3 coding DNA: TGTGCCAGTATACCGAGTGCCTACAATGAGCAGTTCTTC. Translating gives CASIPSAYNEQFF.

The CDR3, as DNA: TGTGCCAGCAGTTATCTCGACGAACAAGAGACCCAGTACTTC. It codes for CASSYLDEQETQYF. The chain couples TRBV7-6 to TRBJ2-5; D is ambiguous. CDR1 and CDR2 from the germline V gene are SGHVS and FNYEAQ. CDR3 length: 14 amino acids. V lost 6 bases to trimming and J lost 2 bases, with 13 bases between them.

The chain has TRBV28 and TRBJ2-3; 7 bases line up with TRBD2. J was trimmed by 1 base and V by 5 bases; bases with no gene match: 3. Germline-derived CDR1 and CDR2 are MDHEN and SYDVKM. The CDR3 runs to 14 residues. This chain's CDR3 is CASSTSDRTDTQYF. For the CDR3, the DNA is TGTGCCAGCAGTACTAGCGACCGCACAGATACGCAGTATTTT.